Presented here are 5 T cell receptor beta chains from one specimen sequenced in a study of CXCR3-negative and CXCR3-positive naive CD8 T cells. Regarding the study as a whole: The study found more hydrophobic TRB CDR3s in CXCR3-positive naive cells than in CXCR3-negative naive cells.

Their antigen targets remain unknown. It was by 5' RACE with UMI labels that the TRB cDNA libraries were prepared. TCRdb re-called the 5' RACE reads and shows each CDR3 protein once, DNA omitted. The sample includes about 6,200 distinct CDR3 sequences. The sequenced sample consisted of naive CXCR3+ CD8+ T cells from blood. Subset specified: CD45RO-CCR7+CD27+CD95- naive CD8+ T cells expressing CXCR3 (TNR3+). The receptors shown here come from a human donor in good health. Some clones in this sample may be carry-over from other donors' samples.

The chain is built from TRBV27 and TRBJ2-1; TCRdb's D gene call, TRBD2, goes unchecked for lack of DNA. Per germline, CDR1 MNHEY and CDR2 SMNVEV (reference sequence). The CDR3 contains 16 residues. The CDR3 sequence: CASSLSSLAWYNEQFF.

Its frequency marks this clonotype as medium-sized. V usage is TRBV20-1 and J usage is TRBJ1-5; with no DNA, the TCRdb D assignment of TRBD1 cannot be verified. The CDR3 length is 15 residues. The germline CDR1 and CDR2 sequences are DFQATT and SNEGSKA (reference sequence). CDR3 residues: CSASESPGVNWPQHF.

This clonotype is labeled medium-sized based on frequency. The CDR3 protein is CASSPPPRDIRPGDYGYTF. V gene TRBV12-3 or TRBV12-4 combines with J gene TRBJ1-2; TCRdb proposes TRBD1, but this gene call is untestable without DNA. The CDR3 loop spans 19 amino acids.

The chain couples TRBV2 to TRBJ1-1. The germline CDR1 and CDR2 sequences are SNHLY and FYNNEI. The CDR3 runs 13 residues. CDR3 region: CASRDMGNTEAFF.

This chain uses TRBV13 with TRBJ1-2; the TCRdb D gene call, TRBD1, has no DNA to confirm it. The CDR3 extends over 15 amino acids. CDR1 is PRHDT and CDR2 is FYEKMQ in the germline V gene (reference sequence). CDR3: CASSLAPDRNYGYTF.